The clone carrying this TCR beta chain was recorded only once. This specimen belongs to a study of control samples from healthy donors and cancer patients. The assay was immunoSEQ multiplex PCR, and TCRdb's table has in-frame clones only and misses some. Of 110,000 or so clones in the sample, 89% were seen once. The trim removed 3 bases at V and 3 bases at J, leaving 4 bases unmatched. The CDR3 runs 13 residues. Germline V lookup: CDR1 GTSNPN, CDR2 SVGIG (reference sequence). The rearrangement joins TRBV30 to TRBJ1-1; 7 bases fit TRBD1. Sequenced material: blood. This TCR derives from a man in his fifties in good health. CDR3 residues: CAWRRGRHTEAFF. CDR3 in DNA: TGTGCCTGGAGGAGGGGGCGGCACACTGAAGCTTTCTTT. Drawing the rest from reference TRBV30 and TRBJ1-1, the complete variable domain is SQTIHQWPATLVQPVGSPLSLECTVEGTSNPNLYWYRQAAGRGLQLLFYSVGIGQISSEVPQNLSASRPQDRQFILSSKKLLLSDSGFYLCAWRRGRHTEAFFGQGTRLTVV.